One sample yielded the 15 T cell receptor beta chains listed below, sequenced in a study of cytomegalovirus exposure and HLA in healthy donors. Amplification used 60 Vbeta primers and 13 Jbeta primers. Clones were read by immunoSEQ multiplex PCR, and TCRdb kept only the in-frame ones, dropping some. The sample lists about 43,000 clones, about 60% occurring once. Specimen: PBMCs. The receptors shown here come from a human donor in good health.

CDR3 bases: TGCGCCAGCAACTCCGGGACTAGCGGGGGGCCCGCCCAAGAGACCCAGTACTTC. Its protein is CASNSGTSGGPAQETQYF. V and J are TRBV5-1 and TRBJ2-5; TRBD2 agrees at 15 bases. The length of the CDR3 is 18 residues. Germline values: CDR1 SGHRS, CDR2 YFSETQ. With 6 bases clipped from V and 1 base from J, the junction kept 10 bases outside the gene matches. Full variable domain (outside the CDR3, taken from reference TRBV5-1 and TRBJ2-5): KAGVTQTPRYLIKTRGQQVTLSCSPISGHRSVSWYQQTPGQGLQFLFEYFSETQRNKGNFPGRFSGRQFSNSRSEMNVSTLELGDSALYLCASNSGTSGGPAQETQYFGPGTRLLVL.

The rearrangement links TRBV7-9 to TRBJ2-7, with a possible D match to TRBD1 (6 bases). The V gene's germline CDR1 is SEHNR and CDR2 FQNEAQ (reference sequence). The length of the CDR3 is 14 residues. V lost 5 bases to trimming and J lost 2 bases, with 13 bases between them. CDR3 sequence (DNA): TGTGCCAGCAGCCCCATGGACAGACCCTACGAGCAGTACTTC. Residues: CASSPMDRPYEQYF.

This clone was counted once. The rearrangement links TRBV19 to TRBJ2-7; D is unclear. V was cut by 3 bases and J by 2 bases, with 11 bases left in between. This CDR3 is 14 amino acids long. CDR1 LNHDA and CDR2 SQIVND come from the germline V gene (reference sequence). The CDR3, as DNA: TGTGCCAGTAGTATTAGGAACAGTCCCTACGAGCAGTACTTC. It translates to CASSIRNSPYEQYF.

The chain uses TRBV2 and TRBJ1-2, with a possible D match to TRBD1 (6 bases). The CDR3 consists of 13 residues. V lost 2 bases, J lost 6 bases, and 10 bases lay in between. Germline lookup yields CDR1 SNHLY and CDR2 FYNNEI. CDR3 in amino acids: CASSELGANGYTF. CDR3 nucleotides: TGTGCCAGCAGTGAATTGGGGGCTAATGGCTACACCTTC. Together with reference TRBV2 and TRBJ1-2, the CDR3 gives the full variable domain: EPEVTQTPSHQVTQMGQEVILRCVPISNHLYFYWYRQILGQKVEFLVSFYNNEISEKSEIFDDQFSVERPDGSNFTLKIRSTKLEDSAMYFCASSELGANGYTFGSGTRLTVV.

The CDR3 DNA reads as TGTGCCATCAGTGACCGTCGGCAGGGTGTCTACGAGCAGTACTTC. It translates to CAISDRRQGVYEQYF. The chain employs TRBV10-3 and TRBJ2-7, with D possibly TRBD1 on 5 matching bases. V lost 3 bases and J 3 bases, leaving 15 bases between the germline ends. Germline assignment: CDR1 ENHRY and CDR2 SYGVKD. This CDR3 comprises 15 residues.

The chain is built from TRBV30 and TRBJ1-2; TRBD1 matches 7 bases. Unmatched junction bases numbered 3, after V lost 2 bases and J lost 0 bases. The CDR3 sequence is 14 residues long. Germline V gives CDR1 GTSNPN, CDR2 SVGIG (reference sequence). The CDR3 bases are TGTGCCTGGAGTCGGGACAGAGCTAACTATGGCTACACCTTC. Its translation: CAWSRDRANYGYTF.

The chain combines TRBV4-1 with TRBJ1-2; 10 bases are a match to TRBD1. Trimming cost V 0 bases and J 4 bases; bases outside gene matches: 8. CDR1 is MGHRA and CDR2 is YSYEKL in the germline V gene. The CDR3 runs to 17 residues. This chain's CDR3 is CASSQDSPGQGIYGYTF. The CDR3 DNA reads TGCGCCAGCAGCCAAGACAGTCCGGGACAGGGGATCTATGGCTACACCTTC.

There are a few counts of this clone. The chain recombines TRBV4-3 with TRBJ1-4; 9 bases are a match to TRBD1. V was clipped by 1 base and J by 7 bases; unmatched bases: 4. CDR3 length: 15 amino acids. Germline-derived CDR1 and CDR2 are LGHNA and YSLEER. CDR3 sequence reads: CASSQAGQGSEKLFF. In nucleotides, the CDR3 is TGCGCCAGCAGCCAAGCGGGACAGGGTAGTGAAAAACTGTTTTTT.

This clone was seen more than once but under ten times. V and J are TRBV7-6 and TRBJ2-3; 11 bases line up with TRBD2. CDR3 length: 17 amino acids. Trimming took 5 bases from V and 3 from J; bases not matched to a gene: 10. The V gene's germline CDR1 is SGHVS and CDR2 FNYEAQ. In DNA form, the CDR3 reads TGTGCCAGCAGCCTGGGACTAGCGGCTGGAGTTACAGATACGCAGTATTTT. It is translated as CASSLGLAAGVTDTQYF.

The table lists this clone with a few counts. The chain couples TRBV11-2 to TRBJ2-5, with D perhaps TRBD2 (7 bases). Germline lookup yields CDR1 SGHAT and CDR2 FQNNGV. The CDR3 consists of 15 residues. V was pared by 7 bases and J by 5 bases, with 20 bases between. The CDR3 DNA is TGTGCCAGCACCCTTGGAGGGGGGGGTTGGGAGACCCAGTACTTC. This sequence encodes CASTLGGGGWETQYF.

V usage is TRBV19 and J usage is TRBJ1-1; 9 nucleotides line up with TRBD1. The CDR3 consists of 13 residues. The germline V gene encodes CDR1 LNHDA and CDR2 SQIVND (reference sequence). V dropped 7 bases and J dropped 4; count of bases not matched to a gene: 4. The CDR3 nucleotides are TGTGCCAGTACCATGGACAGGGGCACTGAAGCTTTCTTT. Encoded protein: CASTMDRGTEAFF.

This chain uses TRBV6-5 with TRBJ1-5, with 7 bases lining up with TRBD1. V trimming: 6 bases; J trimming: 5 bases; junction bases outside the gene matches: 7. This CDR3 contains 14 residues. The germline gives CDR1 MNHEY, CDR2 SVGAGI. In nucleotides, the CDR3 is TGTGCCAGCAGACCCGGGACAGAGTATCAGCCCCAGCATTTT. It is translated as CASRPGTEYQPQHF.

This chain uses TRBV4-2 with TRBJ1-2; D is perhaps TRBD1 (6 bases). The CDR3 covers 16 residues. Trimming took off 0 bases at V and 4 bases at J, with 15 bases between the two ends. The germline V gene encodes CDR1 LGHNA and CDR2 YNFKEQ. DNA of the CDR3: TGTGCCAGCAGCCAAGACCCGCAGGGGCATATCTATGGCTACACCTTC. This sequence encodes CASSQDPQGHIYGYTF.

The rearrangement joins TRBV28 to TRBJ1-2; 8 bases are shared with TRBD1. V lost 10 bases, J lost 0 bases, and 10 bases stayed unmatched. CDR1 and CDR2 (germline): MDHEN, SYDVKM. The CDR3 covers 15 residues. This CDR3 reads CATYTWTGTNYGYTF. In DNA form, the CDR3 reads TGTGCCACCTATACCTGGACAGGGACTAACTATGGCTACACCTTC.

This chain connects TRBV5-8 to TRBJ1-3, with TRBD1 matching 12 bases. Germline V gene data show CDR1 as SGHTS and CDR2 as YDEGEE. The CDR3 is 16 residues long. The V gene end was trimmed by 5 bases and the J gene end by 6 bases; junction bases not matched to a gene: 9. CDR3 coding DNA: TGTGCCAGCAGGAACCGGGACAGGGGGCGAGAAAACACCATATATTTT. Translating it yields CASRNRDRGRENTIYF.